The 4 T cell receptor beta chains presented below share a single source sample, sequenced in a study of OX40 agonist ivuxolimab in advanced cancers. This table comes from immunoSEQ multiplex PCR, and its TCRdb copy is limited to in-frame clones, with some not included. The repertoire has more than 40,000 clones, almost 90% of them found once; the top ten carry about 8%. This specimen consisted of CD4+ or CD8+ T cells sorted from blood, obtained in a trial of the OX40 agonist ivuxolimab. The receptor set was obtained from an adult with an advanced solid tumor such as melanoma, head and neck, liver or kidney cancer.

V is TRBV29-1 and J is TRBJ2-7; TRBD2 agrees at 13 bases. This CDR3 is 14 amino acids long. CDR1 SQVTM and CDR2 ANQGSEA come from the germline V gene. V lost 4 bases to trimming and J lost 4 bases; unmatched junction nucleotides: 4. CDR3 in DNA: TGCAGCGTTGGGGGACTAGCGGGACCATACGAGCAGTACTTC. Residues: CSVGGLAGPYEQYF.

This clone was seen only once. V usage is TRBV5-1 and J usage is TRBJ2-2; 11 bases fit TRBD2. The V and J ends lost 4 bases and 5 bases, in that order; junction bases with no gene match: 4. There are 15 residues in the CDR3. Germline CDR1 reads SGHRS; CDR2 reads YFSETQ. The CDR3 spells CASSTLAGETGELFF. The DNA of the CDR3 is TGCGCCAGCAGCACACTAGCGGGAGAAACCGGGGAGCTGTTTTTT.

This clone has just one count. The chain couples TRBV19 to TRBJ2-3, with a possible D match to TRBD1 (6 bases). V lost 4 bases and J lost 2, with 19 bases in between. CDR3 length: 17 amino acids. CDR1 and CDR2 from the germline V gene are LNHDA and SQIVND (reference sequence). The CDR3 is CASSRTPGTSITDTQYF. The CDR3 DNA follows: TGTGCCAGTAGTAGAACTCCCGGGACATCTATCACAGATACGCAGTATTTT. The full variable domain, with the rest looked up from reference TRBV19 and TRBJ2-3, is DGGITQSPKYLFRKEGQNVTLSCEQNLNHDAMYWYRQDPGQGLRLIYYSQIVNDFQKGDIAEGYSVSREKKESFPLTVTSAQKNPTAFYLCASSRTPGTSITDTQYFGPGTRLTVL.

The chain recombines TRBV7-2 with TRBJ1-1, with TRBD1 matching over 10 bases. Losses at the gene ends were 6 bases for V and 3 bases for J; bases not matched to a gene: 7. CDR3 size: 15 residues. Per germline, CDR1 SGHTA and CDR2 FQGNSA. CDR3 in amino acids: CASREPGTGDTEAFF. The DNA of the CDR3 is TGTGCCAGCAGAGAACCCGGGACAGGGGACACTGAAGCTTTCTTT.